The clone carrying this TCR beta chain has only a few counts. The antigen is unknown. TCRdb called the 5' RACE reads again in MiXCR, with one record for every CDR3 protein. The sample holds under 250,000 distinct CDR3 sequences, around 25% seen once. The data are from a study of CD8 T cells in ankylosing spondylitis. Study results and limitations: Significant enrichment of disease-linked clones was reportedly seen in matched ankylosing spondylitis synovial fluid. Disease-linked clones bore a CD8+ phenotype and were relatively rare in peripheral blood.

The CDR3 sequence is 14 residues long. In germline, CDR1 is DFQATT, CDR2 SNEGSKA (reference sequence). V was pared by 5 bases and J by 3 bases, with 16 bases between. The receptor was isolated from a male donor with ankylosing spondylitis or in good health (not recorded which). This chain connects TRBV20-1 to TRBJ2-5; either TRBD1 or TRBD2 may supply D (5 bases each). Sequenced: blood, either unsorted or a sorted T cell fraction (not recorded which). CDR3 nucleotides: TGCAGTGCTCCCGAACGGGGCAGGAAAGAGACCCAGTACTTC. This translates into CSAPERGRKETQYF.